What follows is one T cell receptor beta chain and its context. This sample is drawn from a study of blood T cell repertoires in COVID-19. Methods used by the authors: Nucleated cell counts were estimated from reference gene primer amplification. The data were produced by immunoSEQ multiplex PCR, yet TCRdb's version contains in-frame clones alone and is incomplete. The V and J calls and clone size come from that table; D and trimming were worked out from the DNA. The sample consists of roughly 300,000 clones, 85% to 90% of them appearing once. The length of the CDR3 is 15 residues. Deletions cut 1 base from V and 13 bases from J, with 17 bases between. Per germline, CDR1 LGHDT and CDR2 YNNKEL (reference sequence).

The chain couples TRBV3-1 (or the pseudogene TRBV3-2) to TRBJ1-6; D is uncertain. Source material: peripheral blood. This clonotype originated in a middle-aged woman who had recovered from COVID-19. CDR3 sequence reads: CASSQGPLTSLPLHF. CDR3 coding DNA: TGTGCCAGCAGCCAAGGACCACTGACAAGTCTGCCCCTCCACTTT.